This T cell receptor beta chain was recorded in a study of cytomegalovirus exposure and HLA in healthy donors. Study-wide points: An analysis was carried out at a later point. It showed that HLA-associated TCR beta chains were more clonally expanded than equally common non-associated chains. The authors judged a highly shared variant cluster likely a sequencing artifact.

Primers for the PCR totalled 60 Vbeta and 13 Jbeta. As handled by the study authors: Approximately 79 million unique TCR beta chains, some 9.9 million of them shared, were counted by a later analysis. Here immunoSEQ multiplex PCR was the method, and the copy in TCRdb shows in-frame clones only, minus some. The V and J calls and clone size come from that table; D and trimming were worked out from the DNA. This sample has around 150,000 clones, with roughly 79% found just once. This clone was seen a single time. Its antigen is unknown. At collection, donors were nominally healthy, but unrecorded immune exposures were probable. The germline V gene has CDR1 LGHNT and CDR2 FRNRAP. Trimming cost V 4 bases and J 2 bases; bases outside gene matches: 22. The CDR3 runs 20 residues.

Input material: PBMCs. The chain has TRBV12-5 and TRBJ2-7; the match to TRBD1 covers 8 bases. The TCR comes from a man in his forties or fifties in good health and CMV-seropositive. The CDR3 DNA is TGTGCTAGTGGTTCCCCTCCCCGACAGGGGTCAGGTCCTTCTCCCTACGAGCAGTACTTC. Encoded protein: CASGSPPRQGSGPSPYEQYF.